This T cell receptor (beta chain) was found in a study of blood T cells in healthy people across ages. CDR1 is DFQATT and CDR2 is SNEGSKA in the germline V gene (reference sequence). V lost 0 bases to trimming and J lost 4 bases; unmatched junction nucleotides: 6. The CDR3 totals 16 residues. Using a J-beta primer mix together with a sample-barcoded 5' primer, a second PCR was run for roughly 6 to 12 cycles. Researchers report that a template-switch adaptor with 12 random nucleotides tagged each cDNA molecule. In TCRdb, the 5' RACE reads were re-called with MiXCR into one record per CDR3 protein. The sample has roughly 1.6 million distinct CDR3 sequences, 30% to 40% seen once. Study outcomes and limitations: Older age went with lower TCR beta diversity per million T cells, in a roughly linear way.

A minimum of 6 micrograms of total RNA was extracted per sample. On this clonotype: Its antigen remains unknown.

This TCR was sampled from a woman in her 30s in good health. The sample was blood. The chain uses TRBV20-1 and TRBJ2-7, with TRBD2 matching over 13 bases. CDR3 bases: TGCAGTGCTAGAGATCGTGGACTAGCGGGGGTATACGAGCAGTACTTC. Its protein product is CSARDRGLAGVYEQYF.